A single sample gave rise to the 31 T cell receptor beta chains below, sequenced in a study of blood T cell repertoires in COVID-19. Generated by immunoSEQ multiplex PCR, the TCRdb table keeps only in-frame clones and is missing some. The table has 95,000 to 110,000 clones, 82% seen once. The sample comprised peripheral blood. These receptors came from a man in his sixties with acute or convalescent COVID-19.

The rearrangement joins TRBV21-1 to TRBJ2-3; the table calls TRBD2, which could not be checked here. TRBV21-1 is labeled a pseudogene. The CDR3 covers 19 residues. CDR3 residues: CASSKAGLAGGWSTDTQYF. In DNA, the CDR3 is TGTGCCAGCAGCAAAGCTGGACTAGCGGGAGGGTGGAGCACAGATACGCAGTATTTT.

The DNA for the CDR3 is TGTGCCAGTAGTATATCGGGACAGAACACTGAAGCTTTCTTT. Amino acids: CASSISGQNTEAFF. The chain joins TRBV19 to TRBJ1-1, with D perhaps matching TRBD1 (6 bases). The germline V and J ends were trimmed by 2 bases and 1 base, with 8 bases remaining between them. The CDR3 totals 14 residues. In germline, CDR1 is LNHDA, CDR2 SQIVND (reference sequence).

This chain joins TRBV10-3 and TRBJ1-3; 7 bases align to TRBD1. The trim removed 6 bases at V and 2 bases at J, leaving 4 bases unmatched. This CDR3 is 14 amino acids long. Germline CDR1 and CDR2: ENHRY and SYGVKD. The CDR3 region is CAIRHQGAGNTIYF. For the CDR3, the DNA is TGTGCCATCAGGCACCAGGGGGCTGGAAACACCATATATTTT.

V gene TRBV20-1 combines with J gene TRBJ2-3; 9 positions agree with TRBD2. J was trimmed by 3 bases and V by 3 bases; bases with no gene match: 7. The length of the CDR3 is 15 residues. Germline values: CDR1 DFQATT, CDR2 SNEGSKA (reference sequence). CDR3 coding DNA: TGCAGTGCTAGTACGAGTCTAGCGGGAACAGATACGCAGTATTTT. Translated: CSASTSLAGTDTQYF.

CDR3 sequence reads: CASSQQGAEGYTF. CDR3 nucleotide sequence: TGTGCCAGCAGCCAACAAGGGGCGGAGGGCTACACCTTC. The chain has TRBV3-1 (or the pseudogene TRBV3-2) and TRBJ1-2, with D perhaps matching TRBD1 (5 bases). The germline V gene has CDR1 LGHDT and CDR2 YNNKEL (reference sequence). CDR3 size: 13 residues. The V end lost 2 bases, the J end lost 8 bases, and 12 bases lay between the germline ends.

The chain carries TRBV18 and TRBJ2-2; 10 bases map to TRBD2. Germline V gene lookup returns CDR1 KGHSH and CDR2 LQKENI. This CDR3 region has 17 residues. Losses at the gene ends were 4 bases for V and 1 base for J; bases not matched to a gene: 6. CDR3 region: CASSRLLAGQNTGELFF. The CDR3 DNA reads TGTGCCAGCTCACGCTTACTAGCGGGGCAGAACACCGGGGAGCTGTTTTTT.

This chain links TRBV3-1 (or the pseudogene TRBV3-2) with TRBJ2-2; D not resolved. Germline loops: CDR1 LGHDT, CDR2 YNNKEL (reference sequence). This CDR3 region has 15 residues. The V end was cut by 2 bases, the J end by 4 bases, with 11 bases between. The CDR3 sequence: CASSQRSGFTGELFF. CDR3 sequence (DNA): TGTGCCAGCAGCCAACGATCAGGTTTCACCGGGGAGCTGTTTTTT.

This chain links TRBV3-1 (or the pseudogene TRBV3-2) with TRBJ1-1; tentative D call: TRBD1 (6 bases). CDR3 length equals 15 residues. V was shortened by 4 bases and J by 1 base, with 13 bases between the two germline ends. The germline V gene encodes CDR1 LGHDT and CDR2 YNNKEL (reference sequence). The CDR3 reads CASSPLATGNTEAFF. CDR3 sequence (DNA): TGTGCCAGCAGCCCACTCGCGACAGGGAACACTGAAGCTTTCTTT.

The V call is TRBV29-1, the J call TRBJ2-5, with 8 bases fitting TRBD1. V shed 6 bases and J 4 bases; nucleotides not matched to a gene: 4. The CDR3 consists of 12 residues. The V gene's germline CDR1 is SQVTM and CDR2 ANQGSEA. The CDR3 region is CSVQGAGETQYF. DNA of the CDR3: TGCAGCGTCCAGGGGGCGGGAGAGACCCAGTACTTC.

The chain couples TRBV27 to TRBJ2-1; TRBD1 matches at 7 bases. This CDR3 contains 15 residues. Germline V gene sequence: CDR1 MNHEY, CDR2 SMNVEV (reference sequence). J lost 3 bases, V lost 8 bases, and 10 bases had no gene match. CDR3 sequence (DNA): TGTGCCAGCGTCATGACCCGGGACAGCTACAATGAGCAGTTCTTC. Translating gives CASVMTRDSYNEQFF.

The chain recombines TRBV3-1 (or the pseudogene TRBV3-2) with TRBJ2-5, with 7 bases that match TRBD1. Looked up from germline, CDR1 is LGHDT and CDR2 is YNNKEL (reference sequence). J gave up 4 bases and V 2 bases, and 10 bases lay outside the gene matches. The CDR3 covers 16 residues. The CDR3 DNA follows: TGTGCCAGCAGCCAACTACCGACAGGGCGAGGAGAGACCCAGTACTTC. Translation gives CASSQLPTGRGETQYF.

The CDR3 nucleotides read TGCGCCAGCAGTGATCGGGGAGTGAACACTGAAGCTTTCTTT. Encoded protein: CASSDRGVNTEAFF. The chain has TRBV10-1 and TRBJ1-1, with D unclear. With 3 bases removed from V and 0 bases from J, the gap between germline ends came to 8 bases. The CDR3 extends over 14 amino acids. CDR1 is WNHNN, CDR2 SYGVQD, per germline (reference sequence).

In its sample, this clone was seen once. The chain joins TRBV9 to TRBJ1-2; weak D call: TRBD1 (6 bases). The germline gives CDR1 SGDLS, CDR2 YYNGEE. Between the trimmed V and J ends, which lost 3 bases and 0 bases, there was a span of 6 bases. The CDR3 has 13 amino acids. The CDR3 region is CASSGQANYGYTF. CDR3 DNA: TGTGCCAGCAGCGGACAGGCTAACTATGGCTACACCTTC.

The J gene is TRBJ1-5, the V gene TRBV19, with 9 bases fitting TRBD1. CDR1 is LNHDA, CDR2 SQIVND, per germline (reference sequence). The CDR3 has 16 amino acids. The J segment lost 6 bases and the V segment lost 5 bases, leaving 11 bases of the junction unmatched. The CDR3 loop reads CASSQGTGRLGQPQHF. Written as DNA, the CDR3 is TGTGCCAGTAGTCAGGGGACAGGGCGCCTGGGTCAGCCCCAGCATTTT.

V gene TRBV4-3 combines with J gene TRBJ2-7; 13 bases map to TRBD2. Germline V gene lookup returns CDR1 LGHNA and CDR2 YSLEER. The CDR3 has 15 residues. With 3 bases clipped from V and 5 bases from J, the junction kept 4 bases outside the gene matches. For the CDR3, the DNA is TGCGCCAGCAGCCATGGCGGACTAGCGGGAGACGAGCAGTACTTC. As protein: CASSHGGLAGDEQYF.

The chain recombines TRBV19 with TRBJ2-1; 13 bases align to TRBD2. J was trimmed by 7 bases and V by 3 bases; bases with no gene match: 12. Per the germline V gene, CDR1 is LNHDA and CDR2 is SQIVND (reference sequence). The CDR3 spans 18 residues. CDR3 sequence (DNA): TGTGCCAGTAGTATGGCCGGGACTAGCGGGACGGGGAGGAATGAGCAGTTCTTC. Translation: CASSMAGTSGTGRNEQFF.

The chain links TRBV30 to TRBJ1-1; 8 bases fit TRBD1. Germline loops: CDR1 GTSNPN, CDR2 SVGIG (reference sequence). J gave up 4 bases and V 5 bases, and 6 bases lay outside the gene matches. This CDR3 has 13 amino acids. For the CDR3, the DNA is TGTGCCTGGCGAACAGGGGGGGCCACTGAAGCTTTCTTT. This encodes CAWRTGGATEAFF. Looking up the rest from reference TRBV30 and TRBJ1-1 gives the full variable domain: SQTIHQWPATLVQPVGSPLSLECTVEGTSNPNLYWYRQAAGRGLQLLFYSVGIGQISSEVPQNLSASRPQDRQFILSSKKLLLSDSGFYLCAWRTGGATEAFFGQGTRLTVV.

This CDR3 reads CASSLQGEVTEAFF. CDR3 in DNA: TGCGCCAGCAGCTTGCAGGGGGAAGTAACTGAAGCTTTCTTT. This chain links TRBV5-1 with TRBJ1-1; 7 nucleotides line up with TRBD1. J gave up 5 bases and V 1 base, and 5 bases lay outside the gene matches. The CDR3 is 14 amino acids. Germline V lookup: CDR1 SGHRS, CDR2 YFSETQ.

V usage is TRBV25-1 and J usage is TRBJ1-1; TRBD1 matches 7 bases. V shed 3 bases, J shed 0 bases, and the junction held 4 bases outside the gene matches. The CDR3 consists of 15 residues. Germline V gives CDR1 MGHDK, CDR2 SYGVNS. CDR3 amino acids: CASSDGTALNTEAFF. In nucleotides, the CDR3 is TGTGCCAGCAGTGACGGGACAGCCCTGAACACTGAAGCTTTCTTT.

The V gene is TRBV7-9, the J gene TRBJ2-7, with 7 bases lining up with TRBD1. This CDR3 comprises 12 residues. The trim removed 5 bases at V and 7 bases at J, leaving 5 bases unmatched. Germline V gene lookup returns CDR1 SEHNR and CDR2 FQNEAQ (reference sequence). The CDR3 protein is CASSPQGNEQYF. In DNA form, the CDR3 reads TGTGCCAGCAGCCCACAGGGGAATGAGCAGTACTTC.

The chain carries TRBV9 and TRBJ2-5; 8 positions match TRBD2. The junction had 7 bases not matched to a gene; V was cut back by 4 bases and J by 2 bases. The CDR3 runs to 15 residues. Germline V CDR1 and CDR2: SGDLS, YYNGEE. The CDR3 bases are TGTGCCAGCAGCCCTCCTCGGGGGGGACAAGAGACCCAGTACTTC. Protein sequence: CASSPPRGGQETQYF.

CDR3 coding DNA: TGTGCCAGCAGCTTAGGAAGGCGGGGAGGGACAGATACGCAGTATTTT. Translated: CASSLGRRGGTDTQYF. This chain uses TRBV11-3 with TRBJ2-3, with TRBD2 matching over 7 bases. Germline CDR1 and CDR2: SGHNT and YENEEA. The CDR3 has 16 amino acids. Trimming at V came to 1 base and at J to 3 bases, leaving 7 bases not matched to a gene.

The chain uses TRBV19 and TRBJ1-6; 10 bases align to TRBD1. The CDR3 runs to 16 residues. Per the germline V gene, CDR1 is LNHDA and CDR2 is SQIVND (reference sequence). The trim removed 4 bases at V and 8 bases at J, leaving 8 bases unmatched. CDR3 in amino acids: CASSNAGQGEDSPLHF. CDR3 nucleotide sequence: TGTGCCAGTAGTAACGCCGGACAGGGGGAGGATTCACCCCTCCACTTT.

The chain has TRBV5-1 and TRBJ2-2; perhaps TRBD2 as D (6 bases). CDR1 is SGHRS, CDR2 YFSETQ, per germline. This CDR3 has 15 residues. V was clipped by 0 bases and J by 2 bases, with 8 bases between them. CDR3 loop: CASSLGDFNTGELFF. The CDR3 DNA follows: TGCGCCAGCAGCTTGGGGGACTTTAACACCGGGGAGCTGTTTTTT.

The chain couples TRBV29-1 to TRBJ2-1; no definite D call. V was shortened by 3 bases and J by 6 bases, with 12 bases between the two germline ends. The CDR3 extends over 13 amino acids. Germline CDR1 reads SQVTM; CDR2 reads ANQGSEA. The CDR3 is CSVDSSLGNEQFF. The CDR3 nucleotides are TGCAGCGTTGACAGCAGTCTAGGCAATGAGCAGTTCTTC.

The rearrangement links TRBV12-5 to TRBJ1-1, with D tentatively TRBD1 (6 bases). This CDR3 has 14 residues. Trimming left V 3 bases short and J 3 bases short, with 11 bases between. Germline-derived CDR1 and CDR2 are LGHNT and FRNRAP. CDR3 DNA sequence: TGTGCTAGTGGTTTCCAAGAGGGGGACACTGAAGCTTTCTTT. It specifies CASGFQEGDTEAFF.

This clone was picked up a small number of times. J is TRBJ2-7 and V is TRBV19; weak D call: TRBD1 (6 bases). The V gene lost 6 bases and the J gene lost 2 bases, with 14 bases spanning the gap. The V gene's germline CDR1 is LNHDA and CDR2 SQIVND (reference sequence). The CDR3 has 14 residues. CDR3 loop: CASSSPGQTYEQYF. The CDR3 DNA reads TGTGCCAGTAGCTCACCGGGACAAACCTACGAGCAGTACTTC.

CDR3 sequence reads: CASSYTPTGYNEQFF. The CDR3 coding sequence is TGTGCCAGCAGTTACACTCCGACAGGCTACAATGAGCAGTTCTTC. The gene calls are TRBV6-5 and TRBJ2-1; a weak D match, TRBD1 (6 bases). Germline-derived CDR1 and CDR2 are MNHEY and SVGAGI. Trimming left V 2 bases short and J 3 bases short, with 11 bases between. CDR3 length equals 15 residues.

The rearrangement uses TRBV6-5 and TRBJ1-1; D is possibly TRBD1 (5 bases). This CDR3 is built from 16 residues. Trimming took 1 base from V and 2 from J, leaving 14 bases between them. The V gene's germline CDR1 is MNHEY and CDR2 SVGAGI. DNA for the CDR3: TGTGCCAGCAGTTACTTGCTGGGCAGGGCAAACACTGAAGCTTTCTTT. Encoded protein: CASSYLLGRANTEAFF.

The chain joins TRBV3-1 (or the pseudogene TRBV3-2) to TRBJ2-7, with 8 bases that match TRBD1. CDR3 length equals 18 residues. From germline, CDR1 is LGHDT and CDR2 YNNKEL (reference sequence). V was pared by 0 bases and J by 4 bases, with 14 bases of the junction left unmatched. In nucleotides, the CDR3 is TGTGCCAGCAGCCAAGATAAGACAGGGGCCCCCCTCTCGTACGAGCAGTACTTC. Translation gives CASSQDKTGAPLSYEQYF.

The V call is TRBV13, the J call TRBJ1-4; 8 nucleotides line up with TRBD1. Germline V gene sequence: CDR1 PRHDT, CDR2 FYEKMQ (reference sequence). Unmatched junction bases numbered 5, after V lost 5 bases and J lost 6 bases. The CDR3 is 14 residues long. The CDR3 region is CASSLGQGYEKLFF. The DNA for the CDR3 is TGTGCCAGCAGCCTCGGACAGGGTTATGAAAAACTGTTTTTT.